The 30 T cell receptor beta chains below were found in one sample sequenced in a study of neurological immune-mediated disorders. TCRdb passed the 5' RACE reads through MiXCR, listing each CDR3 protein once. The sample yields 66,000 or so distinct CDR3 sequences, 5.2% seen once. The sequencing sample was made of PBMCs. These receptors were collected from a woman aged 25-40 years with multiple sclerosis.

The sample holds many counts of this clonotype. In this CDR3 the conserved last residue, phenylalanine or tryptophan, is missing, so a read error is likely. It is unclear where the CDR3 begins or ends on the DNA, so no DNA is shown, and the CDR3 is as TCRdb lists it. J is TRBJ2-5 and V is TRBV7-2; TRBD2 is the table's D call, not checked against the DNA. The germline gives CDR1 SGHTA, CDR2 FQGNSA. The CDR3 has 14 amino acids, counting both end residues. CDR3 loop: CASSLDSVRSPLNL.

This clonotype was picked up many times. This sequence joins TRBV12-3 or TRBV12-4 and TRBJ2-1; 8 bases align to TRBD2. The CDR3 is 16 residues long. The V and J ends lost 7 bases and 6 bases, in that order; junction bases with no gene match: 14. CDR3 residues: CASTARSTGGVNEQFF. CDR3 sequence (DNA): TGTGCCAGCACCGCCCGGAGTACGGGGGGGGTCAATGAGCAGTTCTTC.

This clonotype has ten or more counts. The chain recombines TRBV29-1 with TRBJ2-1; D is possibly TRBD1 or TRBD2 (6 bases each). Germline loops: CDR1 SQVTM, CDR2 ANQGSEA. The germline V and J ends were trimmed by 8 bases and 6 bases, with 23 bases remaining between them. CDR3 length: 15 residues. The CDR3 region has the DNA TGCAGCTCTGGGGGGCCGTATTCAAATGGCAATGAGCAGTTCTTC. It translates to CSSGGPYSNGNEQFF.

There are many counts of this clonotype. This sequence joins TRBV5-1 and TRBJ2-3; maybe TRBD1 (6 bases). CDR1 is SGHRS and CDR2 is YFSETQ in the germline V gene. The CDR3 is 15 residues long. The V end was cut by 0 bases, the J end by 2 bases, with 10 bases between. The CDR3 DNA follows: TGCGCCAGCAGCTTGGTTGTGGGGGCCACAGATACGCAGTATTTT. This codes for CASSLVVGATDTQYF.

V usage is TRBV6-5 and J usage is TRBJ1-2; 9 positions agree with TRBD1. The J segment lost 13 bases and the V segment lost 0 bases, leaving 12 bases of the junction unmatched. Per germline, CDR1 MNHEY and CDR2 SVGAGI. The CDR3 is 15 amino acids. CDR3 in DNA: TGTGCCAGCAGTTACTCTTCCGGGACAGGGATTTTGCGCACCTTC. Translating it yields CASSYSSGTGILRTF.

With regard to this clonotype: A read error may produce the germline difference seen at one junction end. The chain employs TRBV20-1 and TRBJ1-5, with D unclear. The V gene's germline CDR1 is DFQATT and CDR2 SNEGSKA (reference sequence). CDR3 size: 11 residues. The CDR3 nucleotides read TGCAGTGCATCGGGAAATCAGCCCCAGAATTTT. It encodes CSASGNQPQNF.

This clonotype was observed at least ten times. This sequence joins TRBV5-6 and TRBJ2-7, with a tentative D call TRBD1 (6 bases). V lost 2 bases and J lost 7, with 13 bases in between. The CDR3 sequence is 13 residues long. Germline V gene lookup returns CDR1 SGHDT and CDR2 YYEEEE. The CDR3 reads CASSFQGLGEQYF. In nucleotides, the CDR3 is TGTGCCAGCAGCTTCCAGGGGCTTGGGGAGCAGTACTTC.

This clonotype was recorded many times. V is TRBV5-5 and J is TRBJ2-5, with D unclear. The germline V gene encodes CDR1 SGHKS and CDR2 YYEKEE (reference sequence). This CDR3 has 12 amino acids. V was trimmed by 2 bases and J by 5 bases, leaving 7 bases between them. The CDR3 region has the DNA TGTGCCAGCAGCTTTAGCTATGAGACCCAGTACTTC. Its translation: CASSFSYETQYF.

This clonotype was seen a few times. The V and J genes are TRBV28 and TRBJ1-1; D is undetermined. Deletions cut 8 bases from V and 4 bases from J, with 11 bases between. Germline CDR1 MDHEN, CDR2 SYDVKM. There are 12 residues in the CDR3. CDR3 loop: CASVRGSTEAFF. DNA for the CDR3: TGTGCCAGCGTTCGAGGAAGCACTGAAGCTTTCTTT.

This clonotype was recorded many times. The chain has TRBV6-6 and TRBJ2-1; a weak D match, TRBD2 (5 bases). Deletions cut 5 bases from V and 10 bases from J, with 18 bases between. The CDR3 extends over 14 amino acids. Germline V lookup: CDR1 MNHNY, CDR2 SVGAGI (reference sequence). The CDR3 DNA is TGTGCCAGCAGTCTCCTCCCGGACTCCAAGGAGCAGTTCTTC. Amino acid sequence: CASSLLPDSKEQFF.

This clonotype was found a few times. This chain links TRBV5-1 with TRBJ2-3; D gene uncertain. V lost 0 bases and J 2 bases, leaving 7 bases between the germline ends. Germline V gene sequence: CDR1 SGHRS, CDR2 YFSETQ. The CDR3 extends over 14 amino acids. For the CDR3, the DNA is TGCGCCAGCAGCTTGGGGATCGACACAGATACGCAGTATTTT. Its protein product is CASSLGIDTDTQYF.

In this sample, this clonotype turned up many times. The rearrangement links TRBV7-6 to TRBJ2-1; D gene ambiguous. Germline lookup yields CDR1 SGHVS and CDR2 FNYEAQ. Trimming pared 1 base from V and 9 bases from J, leaving 16 bases between. The CDR3 is made up of 15 amino acids. CDR3 sequence (DNA): TGTGCCAGCAGCTTAGGGGTGGCCTATAACGGTGAGCAGTTCTTC. Translating gives CASSLGVAYNGEQFF.

This clonotype was seen only a few times. The chain employs TRBV6-2 or TRBV6-3 and TRBJ2-7; 8 bases fit TRBD1. The CDR3 is made up of 15 amino acids. Germline V gene lookup returns CDR1 MNHEY and CDR2 SVGEGT. V trimming: 5 bases; J trimming: 2 bases; junction bases outside the gene matches: 8. The CDR3 spells CASSPPGQETYEQYF. The CDR3 region has the DNA TGTGCCAGCAGTCCGCCGGGACAGGAGACCTACGAGCAGTACTTC.

Ten or more counts support this clonotype. This chain links TRBV20-1 with TRBJ2-5; 13 nucleotides match TRBD2. With V trimmed by 1 base and J by 5 bases, 4 bases remained unmatched. There are 15 residues in the CDR3. In germline, CDR1 is DFQATT, CDR2 SNEGSKA (reference sequence). The CDR3 sequence: CSARGPGLAGETQYF. CDR3 in DNA: TGCAGTGCTAGAGGGCCGGGACTAGCGGGGGAGACCCAGTACTTC.

This clonotype was detected many times. The rearrangement uses TRBV5-1 and TRBJ2-3, with D perhaps given as TRBD1 or TRBD2 (6 bases each). V was trimmed by 0 bases and J by 4 bases, leaving 12 bases between them. Germline V gene data show CDR1 as SGHRS and CDR2 as YFSETQ. The CDR3 is 15 residues long. This CDR3 reads CASSLAGGRADTQYF. The CDR3 DNA is TGCGCCAGCAGCTTGGCTGGGGGGCGAGCAGATACGCAGTATTTT.

The chain employs TRBV6-1 and TRBJ1-6; tentative D call: TRBD1 (5 bases). Per germline, CDR1 MNHNS and CDR2 SASEGT. This CDR3 has 16 residues. V lost 7 bases and J 3 bases, leaving 16 bases between the germline ends. The CDR3 here is CASKDSRRGYNSPLHF. The CDR3 bases are TGTGCCAGCAAAGATTCCAGGAGGGGCTATAATTCACCCCTCCACTTT.

This clonotype was found many times. The V gene is TRBV12-3 or TRBV12-4, the J gene TRBJ1-2, with TRBD1 identical over 7 bases. The CDR3 is made up of 17 amino acids. The V gene end was trimmed by 6 bases and the J gene end by 1 base; junction bases not matched to a gene: 14. The CDR3 nucleotides read TGTGCCAGCAGGCCAGGGCTAGGGGGCGTCGGTAACTATGGCTACACCTTC. Translated: CASRPGLGGVGNYGYTF.

This clonotype has ten or more counts. The chain has TRBV12-3 or TRBV12-4 and TRBJ2-7; D is undetermined. The length of the CDR3 is 12 residues. Trimming left V 3 bases short and J 3 bases short, with 6 bases between. In DNA, the CDR3 is TGTGCCAGCAGTTTTCAAGGCTACGAGCAGTACTTC. Protein sequence: CASSFQGYEQYF.

This clonotype was observed at least ten times. The chain recombines TRBV3-1 with TRBJ2-7; 9 nucleotides agree with TRBD1. The ends lost 1 base at V and 0 bases at J; junction bases unmatched: 1. The length of the CDR3 is 15 residues. Looked up from germline, CDR1 is LGHDT and CDR2 is YNNKEL (reference sequence). The CDR3 sequence: CASSQGQGVSYEQYF. The CDR3, as DNA: TGTGCCAGCAGCCAAGGACAGGGGGTCTCCTACGAGCAGTACTTC.

Many counts were recorded for this clonotype. The genes are TRBV5-1 and TRBJ2-2; 8 nucleotides line up with TRBD1. From germline, CDR1 is SGHRS and CDR2 YFSETQ. This CDR3 comprises 15 residues. The V and J ends lost 4 bases and 2 bases, in that order; junction bases with no gene match: 4. The CDR3, as DNA: TGCGCCAGCAGCCCGGGACAGGCAAACACCGGGGAGCTGTTTTTT. This codes for CASSPGQANTGELFF.

The table lists this clonotype with many counts. This rearrangement joins TRBV20-1 to TRBJ1-6; no definite D call. The germline V gene encodes CDR1 DFQATT and CDR2 SNEGSKA (reference sequence). Trimming left V 3 bases short and J 9 bases short, with 15 bases between. This CDR3 region has 14 residues. CDR3 DNA: TGCAGTGCTAGCAGCGGCCCCTCGGTTTCACCCCTCCACTTT. Its translation: CSASSGPSVSPLHF.

The chain uses TRBV12-3 or TRBV12-4 and TRBJ2-1; 12 bases line up with TRBD2. The CDR3 is 15 amino acids. V was clipped by 5 bases and J by 5 bases; unmatched bases: 4. The CDR3 sequence: CASSLLAGGHNEQFF. For the CDR3, the DNA is TGTGCCAGCAGTCTGCTAGCGGGGGGGCACAATGAGCAGTTCTTC.

Many counts were recorded for this clonotype. The CDR3 here is CSARDSVGAQSYATNEKLFF. The CDR3 DNA follows: TGCAGTGCTAGAGATTCCGTCGGAGCCCAAAGTTATGCAACTAATGAAAAACTGTTTTTT. This chain joins TRBV20-1 and TRBJ1-4; D not resolved. V lost 0 bases and J lost 0, with 23 bases in between. Germline V gene data show CDR1 as DFQATT and CDR2 as SNEGSKA (reference sequence). This CDR3 is 20 amino acids long.

This clonotype was seen many times. The chain recombines TRBV3-1 with TRBJ2-1, with 8 bases lining up with TRBD2. Germline values: CDR1 LGHDT, CDR2 YNNKEL (reference sequence). The CDR3 is made up of 17 amino acids. Trimming took 0 bases from V and 2 from J; bases not matched to a gene: 6. The CDR3 coding sequence is TGTGCCAGCAGCCAAGATAGGGCGGGGGGAACCTACAATGAGCAGTTCTTC. This codes for CASSQDRAGGTYNEQFF.

This clonotype was observed at least ten times. The chain joins TRBV2 to TRBJ2-3, with 10 bases matching TRBD2. CDR1 and CDR2 from the germline V gene are SNHLY and FYNNEI. V was clipped by 8 bases and J by 3 bases; unmatched bases: 2. This CDR3 is 13 amino acids long. CDR3 nucleotide sequence: TGTGCCAGCCTAGCGGGGGAAACAGATACGCAGTATTTT. Amino acid sequence: CASLAGETDTQYF.

This clonotype was recorded many times. The rearrangement links TRBV5-1 to TRBJ2-3; TRBD2 matches at 13 bases. The CDR3 has 16 amino acids. After removal of 3 bases from V and 6 bases from J, the junction contained 7 bases not matched to a gene. Per germline, CDR1 SGHRS and CDR2 YFSETQ. CDR3 DNA sequence: TGCGCCAGCAGCTGGACTAGCGGGGGCGTGGGGGATACGCAGTATTTT. This codes for CASSWTSGGVGDTQYF.

The table lists this clonotype with many counts. The chain couples TRBV2 to TRBJ2-3, with 10 positions matching TRBD2. From germline, CDR1 is SNHLY and CDR2 FYNNEI. The CDR3 runs to 14 residues. J was trimmed by 7 bases and V by 5 bases; bases with no gene match: 6. The CDR3 nucleotides read TGTGCCAGCAGTAGCGGGGGGGCCCTGTATACGCAGTATTTT. Protein: CASSSGGALYTQYF.

This clonotype has at least ten counts. The CDR3 sequence: CASSQEGSGGPYNEQFF. In nucleotides, the CDR3 is TGTGCCAGCAGCCAAGAAGGGAGCGGGGGCCCCTACAATGAGCAGTTCTTC. The rearrangement joins TRBV3-1 to TRBJ2-1, with 8 bases fitting TRBD2. The CDR3 totals 17 residues. Trimming removed 0 bases from V and 2 bases from J; junction bases left unmatched: 6. Germline V CDR1 and CDR2: LGHDT, YNNKEL (reference sequence).

The sample holds many counts of this clonotype. The rearrangement joins TRBV29-1 to TRBJ2-5, with 7 bases matching TRBD2. This CDR3 spans 13 amino acids. Trimming took 6 bases from V and 4 from J; bases not matched to a gene: 8. Germline V lookup: CDR1 SQVTM, CDR2 ANQGSEA. The CDR3 is CSVRGGSVETQYF. CDR3 nucleotide sequence: TGCAGCGTCCGGGGAGGGTCGGTAGAGACCCAGTACTTC.

This clonotype was observed many times. CDR3 bases: TGTGCCAGCAGCTTGGGACAGCCCAACGAGCAGTACTTC. It specifies CASSLGQPNEQYF. The chain is built from TRBV5-5 and TRBJ2-7; D is possibly TRBD1 (5 bases). The CDR3 runs to 13 residues. CDR1 and CDR2 (germline): SGHKS, YYEKEE (reference sequence). V lost 0 bases and J lost 5, with 9 bases in between.